This T cell receptor beta chain was captured in a study of glioma-infiltrating T cells. This clonotype was counted many times. Trimming pared 2 bases from V and 1 base from J, leaving 8 bases between. Germline V gene data show CDR1 as SGHTA and CDR2 as FQGTGA. The CDR3 has 14 amino acids. TCR alpha and beta CDR3 regions were amplified from RNA using iRepertoire nested multiplex PCR. TCRdb reprocessed the multiplex PCR reads with MiXCR, giving one entry per CDR3 protein. Of 90,000 to 100,000 distinct CDR3 sequences detected, 35% to 45% appear once; the ten largest clones hold approximately 38%. Sequencing used glioma tissue, nonneoplastic brain tissue, or PBMCs (not recorded which). The TCR comes from a human donor with low-grade glioma or glioblastoma, undergoing nonglioma brain surgery, or in good health (not recorded which). The genes are TRBV7-3 and TRBJ1-1; no definite D call. The chain's CDR3 is CASSLLAGNTEAFF. The DNA of the CDR3 is TGTGCCAGCAGCTTATTGGCAGGGAACACTGAAGCTTTCTTT.